A single sample gave rise to the 10 T cell receptor beta chains below, sequenced in a study of metastatic and nonmetastatic thyroid tumors. All patients were untreated before thyroid surgery. MiXCR re-clonotyped the PCR reads for TCRdb. The repertoire holds around 65,000 clones, with around 14% as singletons. The sample comprised blood. The receptors were gathered from a male donor with papillary thyroid cancer or a benign thyroid nodule (not recorded which). Some clones in this sample may be carry-over from other donors' samples.

This clone has a count of ten or more. This chain joins TRBV10-3 and TRBJ1-1; D not certain. CDR1 is ENHRY and CDR2 is SYGVKD in the germline V gene. The V gene lost 2 bases and the J gene lost 2 bases, with 9 bases spanning the gap. There are 14 residues in the CDR3. CDR3: CAISESNGNTEAFF. CDR3 DNA: TGTGCCATCAGTGAGAGTAACGGTAACACTGAAGCTTTCTTT.

This clone was seen repeatedly, ten times or more. This rearrangement joins TRBV20-1 to TRBJ1-5; D remains unclear. V was shortened by 0 bases and J by 1 base, with 7 bases between the two germline ends. The length of the CDR3 is 14 residues. Germline loops: CDR1 DFQATT, CDR2 SNEGSKA (reference sequence). The CDR3 coding sequence is TGCAGTGCTAGAGATGACGCAAGCAATCAGCCCCAGCATTTT. As protein: CSARDDASNQPQHF.

This clone has ten or more counts. J is TRBJ2-5 and V is TRBV7-8, with D uncertain. Trimming left V 3 bases short and J 1 base short, with 6 bases between. The CDR3 loop spans 13 amino acids. The germline V gene encodes CDR1 SGHVS and CDR2 FQNEAQ. The CDR3 protein is CASSFPAQETQYF. In DNA, the CDR3 is TGTGCCAGCAGCTTTCCAGCCCAAGAGACCCAGTACTTC.

The rearrangement links TRBV5-5 to TRBJ1-4; D might be TRBD1 (6 bases). Deletions cut 4 bases from V and 8 bases from J, with 21 bases between. This CDR3 region has 16 residues. Germline V gives CDR1 SGHKS, CDR2 YYEKEE (reference sequence). The CDR3 region is CASSPGTTGQGEKLFF. CDR3 DNA: TGTGCCAGCAGCCCGGGGACCACAGGGCAGGGAGAAAAACTGTTTTTT.

Many counts were recorded for this clone. For the CDR3, the DNA is TGTGCCATCAGTTACAGGGGCGAGACCAATGAGCAGTTCTTC. Its protein product is CAISYRGETNEQFF. J is TRBJ2-1 and V is TRBV10-3, with 7 positions matching TRBD1. This CDR3 contains 14 residues. V trimming: 5 bases; J trimming: 6 bases; junction bases outside the gene matches: 7. In germline, CDR1 is ENHRY, CDR2 SYGVKD.

In this sample, this clone is medium-sized. The chain links TRBV12-3 or TRBV12-4 to TRBJ1-1, with D maybe TRBD1 (6 bases). The ends were cut back, 5 bases at V and 1 base at J, with 14 bases in the middle. This CDR3 region has 15 residues. Here the CDR3 reads CASSLRDTPNTEAFF. CDR3 sequence (DNA): TGTGCCAGCAGTCTCCGGGACACCCCGAACACTGAAGCTTTCTTT.

This clone was observed many times. V gene TRBV12-5 combines with J gene TRBJ2-1; D is possibly TRBD2 (5 bases). CDR1 is LGHNT and CDR2 is FRNRAP in the germline V gene. Trimming pared 3 bases from V and 7 bases from J, leaving 16 bases between. The CDR3 sequence is 15 residues long. The CDR3 sequence is CASGFRRVIGNEQFF. CDR3 nucleotides: TGTGCTAGTGGTTTTAGGCGGGTGATCGGTAATGAGCAGTTCTTC.

There are many counts of this clone. The rearrangement uses TRBV7-8 and TRBJ2-1, with a weak D call TRBD2 (5 bases). The CDR3 extends over 15 amino acids. Germline loops: CDR1 SGHVS, CDR2 FQNEAQ. V lost 2 bases and J lost 0, with 8 bases in between. CDR3 in amino acids: CASSLSGSSYNEQFF. The CDR3 nucleotides read TGTGCCAGCAGCTTAAGCGGAAGCTCCTACAATGAGCAGTTCTTC.

CDR3 amino acids: CSVSEGAKNIQYF. The CDR3 DNA sequence: TGCAGCGTTTCCGAGGGGGCCAAAAACATTCAGTACTTC. The chain carries TRBV29-1 and TRBJ2-4; D might be TRBD1 or TRBD2, each matching 5 bases. CDR3 length: 13 residues. Trimming removed 5 bases from V and 1 base from J, with 9 bases in between. Germline CDR1 SQVTM, CDR2 ANQGSEA.

About this clone itself: A junction end diverges from the germline sequence, so it may reflect a read error. The chain is built from TRBV24-1 and TRBJ2-2; 9 bases fit TRBD1. The CDR3 contains 19 residues. CDR1 and CDR2 from the germline V gene are KGHDR and SFDVKD. In DNA form, the CDR3 reads TGTGCCACCAGTGATTTTCTCGACAGGGGGTTCTCGAACACCGTGGAGCTGTTTTTT. Residues: CATSDFLDRGFSNTVELFF.